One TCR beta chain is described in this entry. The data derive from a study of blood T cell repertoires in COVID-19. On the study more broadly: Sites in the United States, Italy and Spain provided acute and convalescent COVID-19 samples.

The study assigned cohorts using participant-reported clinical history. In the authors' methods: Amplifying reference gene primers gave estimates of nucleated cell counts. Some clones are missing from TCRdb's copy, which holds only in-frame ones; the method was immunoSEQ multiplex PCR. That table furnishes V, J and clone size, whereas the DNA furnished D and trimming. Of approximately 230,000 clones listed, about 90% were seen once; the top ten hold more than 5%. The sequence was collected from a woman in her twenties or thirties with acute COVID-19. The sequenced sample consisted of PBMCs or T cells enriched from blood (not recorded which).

In DNA, the CDR3 is TGTGCCAGCCAGACAGGTGCCAATTCACCCCTCCACTTT. Translated, it gives CASQTGANSPLHF. The chain links TRBV7-9 to TRBJ1-6; D possibly corresponds to TRBD1 (6 bases). Trimming shortened V by 8 bases and J by 7 bases, and 12 bases separated the two germline ends. The CDR3 runs 13 residues. CDR1 is SEHNR and CDR2 is FQNEAQ in the germline V gene (reference sequence).